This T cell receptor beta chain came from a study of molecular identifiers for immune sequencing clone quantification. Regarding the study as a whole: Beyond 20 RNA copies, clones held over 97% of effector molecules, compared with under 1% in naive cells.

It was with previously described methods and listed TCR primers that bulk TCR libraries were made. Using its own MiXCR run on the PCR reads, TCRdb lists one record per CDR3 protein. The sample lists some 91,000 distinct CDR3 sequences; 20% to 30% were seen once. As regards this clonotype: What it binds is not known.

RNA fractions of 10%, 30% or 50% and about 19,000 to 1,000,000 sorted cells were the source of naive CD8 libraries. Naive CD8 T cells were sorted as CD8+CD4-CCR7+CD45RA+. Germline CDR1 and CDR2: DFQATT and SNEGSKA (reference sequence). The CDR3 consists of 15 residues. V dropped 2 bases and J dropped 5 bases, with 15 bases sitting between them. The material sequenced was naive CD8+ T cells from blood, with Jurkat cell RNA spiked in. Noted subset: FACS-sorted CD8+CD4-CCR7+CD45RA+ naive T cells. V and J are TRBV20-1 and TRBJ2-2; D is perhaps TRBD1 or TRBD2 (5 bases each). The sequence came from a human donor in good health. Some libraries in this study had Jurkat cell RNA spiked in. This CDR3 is CSARSFGASTGELFF. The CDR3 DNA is TGCAGTGCTAGATCGTTCGGGGCGTCAACCGGGGAGCTGTTTTTT.